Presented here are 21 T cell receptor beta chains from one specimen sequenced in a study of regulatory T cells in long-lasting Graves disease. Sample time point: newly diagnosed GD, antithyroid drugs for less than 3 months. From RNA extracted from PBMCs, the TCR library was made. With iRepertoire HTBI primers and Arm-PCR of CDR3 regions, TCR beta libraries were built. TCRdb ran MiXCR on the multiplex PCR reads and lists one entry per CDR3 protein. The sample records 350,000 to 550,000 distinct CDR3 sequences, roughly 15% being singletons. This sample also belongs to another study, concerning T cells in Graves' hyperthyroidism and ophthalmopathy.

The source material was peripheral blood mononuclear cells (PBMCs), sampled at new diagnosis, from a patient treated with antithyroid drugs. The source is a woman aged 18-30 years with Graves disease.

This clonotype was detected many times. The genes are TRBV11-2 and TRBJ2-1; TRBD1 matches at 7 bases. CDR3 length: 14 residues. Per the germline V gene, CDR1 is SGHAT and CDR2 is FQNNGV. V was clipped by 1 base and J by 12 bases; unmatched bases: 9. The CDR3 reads CASSLGTGNRGQFF. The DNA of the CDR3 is TGTGCCAGCAGCTTAGGGACAGGCAACCGGGGGCAGTTCTTC.

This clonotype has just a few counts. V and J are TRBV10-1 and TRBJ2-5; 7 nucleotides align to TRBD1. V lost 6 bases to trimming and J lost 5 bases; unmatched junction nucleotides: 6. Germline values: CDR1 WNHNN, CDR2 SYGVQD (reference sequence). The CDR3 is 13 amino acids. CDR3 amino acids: CASSGTVGETQYF. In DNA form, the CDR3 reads TGCGCCAGCAGCGGGACAGTGGGGGAGACCCAGTACTTC.

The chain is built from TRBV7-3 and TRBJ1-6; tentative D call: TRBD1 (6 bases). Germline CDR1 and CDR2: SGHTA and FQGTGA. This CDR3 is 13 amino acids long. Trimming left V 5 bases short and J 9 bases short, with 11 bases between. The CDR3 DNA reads TGTGCCAGCAGCATCCAACAGGGTTCACCCCTCCACTTT. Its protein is CASSIQQGSPLHF.

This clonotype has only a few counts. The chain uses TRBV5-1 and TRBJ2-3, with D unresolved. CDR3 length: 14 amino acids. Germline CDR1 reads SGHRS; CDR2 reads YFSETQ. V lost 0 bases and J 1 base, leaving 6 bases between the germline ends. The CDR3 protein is CASSLGVRTDTQYF. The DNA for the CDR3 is TGCGCCAGCAGCTTGGGGGTCCGCACAGATACGCAGTATTTT.

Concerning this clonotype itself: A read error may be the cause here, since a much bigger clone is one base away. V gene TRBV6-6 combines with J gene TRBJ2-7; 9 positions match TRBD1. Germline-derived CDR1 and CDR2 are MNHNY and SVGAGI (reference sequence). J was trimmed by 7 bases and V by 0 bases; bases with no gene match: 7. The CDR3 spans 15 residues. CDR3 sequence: CASSYSLTGGDEQYF. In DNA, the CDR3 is TGTGCCAGCAGTTACTCGCTCACAGGGGGCGATGAGCAGTACTTC.

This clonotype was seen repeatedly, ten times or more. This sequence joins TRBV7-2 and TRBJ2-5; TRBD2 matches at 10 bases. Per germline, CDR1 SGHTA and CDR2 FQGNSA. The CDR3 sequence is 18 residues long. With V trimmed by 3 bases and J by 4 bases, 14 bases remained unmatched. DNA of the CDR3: TGTGCCAGCAGCTTCACGCCTAGCGGGAGCTGGGAGAGAGAGACCCAGTACTTC. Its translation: CASSFTPSGSWERETQYF.

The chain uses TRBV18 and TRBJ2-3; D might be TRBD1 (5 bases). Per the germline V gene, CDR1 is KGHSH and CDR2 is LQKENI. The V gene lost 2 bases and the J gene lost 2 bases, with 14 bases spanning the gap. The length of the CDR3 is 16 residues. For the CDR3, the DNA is TGTGCCAGCTCACCATTCCAGGACATTTACACAGATACGCAGTATTTT. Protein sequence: CASSPFQDIYTDTQYF.

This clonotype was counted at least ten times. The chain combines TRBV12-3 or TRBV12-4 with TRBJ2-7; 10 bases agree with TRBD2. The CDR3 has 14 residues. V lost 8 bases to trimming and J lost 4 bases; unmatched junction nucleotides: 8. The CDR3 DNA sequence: TGTGCCAGCTGCCAAAGCGGGAGGGCGTACGAGCAGTACTTC. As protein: CASCQSGRAYEQYF.

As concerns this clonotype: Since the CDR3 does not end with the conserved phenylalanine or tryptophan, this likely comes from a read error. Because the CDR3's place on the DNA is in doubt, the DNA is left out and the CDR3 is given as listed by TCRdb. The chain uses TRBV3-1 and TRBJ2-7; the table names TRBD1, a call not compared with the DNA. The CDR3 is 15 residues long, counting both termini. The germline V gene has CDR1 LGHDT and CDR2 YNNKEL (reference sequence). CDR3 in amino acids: CASSHLVKGTYEEYL.

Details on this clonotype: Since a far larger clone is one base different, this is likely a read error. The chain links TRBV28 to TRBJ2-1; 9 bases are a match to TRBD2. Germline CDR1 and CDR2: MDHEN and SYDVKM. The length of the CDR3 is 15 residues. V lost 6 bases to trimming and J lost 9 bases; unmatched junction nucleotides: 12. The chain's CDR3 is CASSTIIAGVFEQFF. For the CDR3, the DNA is TGTGCCAGCAGCACGATAATAGCGGGAGTTTTTGAGCAGTTCTTC. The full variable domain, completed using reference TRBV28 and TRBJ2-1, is DVKVTQSSRYLVKRTGEKVFLECVQDMDHENMFWYRQDPGLGLRLIYFSYDVKMKEKGDIPEGYSVSREKKERFSLILESASTNQTSMYLCASSTIIAGVFEQFFGPGTRLTVL.

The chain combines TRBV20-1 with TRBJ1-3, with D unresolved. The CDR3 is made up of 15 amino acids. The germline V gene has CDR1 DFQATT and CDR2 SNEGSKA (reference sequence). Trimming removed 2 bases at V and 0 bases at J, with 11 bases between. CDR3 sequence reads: CSARSVDSSGNTIYF. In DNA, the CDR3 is TGCAGTGCTAGAAGTGTTGACTCCTCTGGAAACACCATATATTTT.

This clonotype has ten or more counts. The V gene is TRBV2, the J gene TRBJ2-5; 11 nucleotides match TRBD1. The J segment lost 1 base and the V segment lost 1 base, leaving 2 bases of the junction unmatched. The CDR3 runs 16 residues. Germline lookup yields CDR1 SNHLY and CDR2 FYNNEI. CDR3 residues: CASSEVGTGGQETQYF. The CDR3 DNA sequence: TGTGCCAGCAGTGAAGTTGGGACAGGGGGCCAAGAGACCCAGTACTTC.

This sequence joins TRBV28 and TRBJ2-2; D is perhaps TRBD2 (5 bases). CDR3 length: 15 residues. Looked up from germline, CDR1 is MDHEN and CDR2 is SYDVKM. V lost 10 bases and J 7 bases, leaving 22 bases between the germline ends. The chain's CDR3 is CATLTLRDLGGELFF. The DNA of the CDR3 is TGTGCCACCCTTACGCTCCGGGATCTGGGCGGGGAGCTGTTTTTT. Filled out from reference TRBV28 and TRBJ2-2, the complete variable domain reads DVKVTQSSRYLVKRTGEKVFLECVQDMDHENMFWYRQDPGLGLRLIYFSYDVKMKEKGDIPEGYSVSREKKERFSLILESASTNQTSMYLCATLTLRDLGGELFFGEGSRLTVL.

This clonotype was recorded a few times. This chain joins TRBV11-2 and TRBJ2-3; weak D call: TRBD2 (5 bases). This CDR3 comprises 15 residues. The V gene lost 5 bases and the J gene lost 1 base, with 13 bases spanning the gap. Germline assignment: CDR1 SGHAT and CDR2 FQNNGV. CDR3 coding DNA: TGTGCCAGCAGCCCACTAGTTTCTGGCACAGATACGCAGTATTTT. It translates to CASSPLVSGTDTQYF.

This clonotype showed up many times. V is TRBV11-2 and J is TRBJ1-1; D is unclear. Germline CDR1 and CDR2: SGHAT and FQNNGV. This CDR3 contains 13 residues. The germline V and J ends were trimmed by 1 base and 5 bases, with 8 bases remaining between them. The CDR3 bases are TGTGCCAGCAGCTTAGGAGGGAGGACTGAAGCTTTCTTT. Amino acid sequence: CASSLGGRTEAFF.

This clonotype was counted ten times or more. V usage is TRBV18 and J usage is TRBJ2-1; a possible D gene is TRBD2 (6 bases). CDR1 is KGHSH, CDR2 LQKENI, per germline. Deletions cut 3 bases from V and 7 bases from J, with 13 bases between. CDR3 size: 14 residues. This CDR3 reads CASSPAPAGNEQFF. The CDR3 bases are TGTGCCAGCTCACCCGCGCCCGCGGGGAATGAGCAGTTCTTC. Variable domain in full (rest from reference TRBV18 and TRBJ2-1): NAGVMQNPRHLVRRRGQEARLRCSPMKGHSHVYWYRQLPEEGLKFMVYLQKENIIDESGMPKERFSAEFPKEGPSILRIQQVVRGDSAAYFCASSPAPAGNEQFFGPGTRLTVL.

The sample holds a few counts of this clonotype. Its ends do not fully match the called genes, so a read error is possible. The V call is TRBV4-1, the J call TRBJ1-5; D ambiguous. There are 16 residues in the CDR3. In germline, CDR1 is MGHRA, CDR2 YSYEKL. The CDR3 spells CASSQEGGTSNPPQHF. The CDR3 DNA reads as TGCGCCAGCAGCCAAGAAGGCGGAACTAGCAATCCGCCCCAGCATTTT.

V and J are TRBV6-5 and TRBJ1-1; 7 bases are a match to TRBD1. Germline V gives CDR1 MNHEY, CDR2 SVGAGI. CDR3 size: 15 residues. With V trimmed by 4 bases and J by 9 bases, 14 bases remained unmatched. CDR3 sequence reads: CASSSPTGLAGKAFF. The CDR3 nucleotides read TGTGCCAGCAGTTCCCCGACAGGGCTCGCGGGCAAAGCTTTCTTT.

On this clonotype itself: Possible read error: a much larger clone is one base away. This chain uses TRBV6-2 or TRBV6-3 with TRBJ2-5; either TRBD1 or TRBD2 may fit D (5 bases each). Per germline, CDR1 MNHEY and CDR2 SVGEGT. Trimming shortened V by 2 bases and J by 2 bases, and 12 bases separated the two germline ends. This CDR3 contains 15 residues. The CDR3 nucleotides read TGTGCCAGCAGTTACGGGGGTCGTGGGCAAGAGACCCAGTACTTC. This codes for CASSYGGRGQETQYF.

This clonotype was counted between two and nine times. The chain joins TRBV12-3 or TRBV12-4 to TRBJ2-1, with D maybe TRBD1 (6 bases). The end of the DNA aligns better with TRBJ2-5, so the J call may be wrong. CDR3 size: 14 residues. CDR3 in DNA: TGTGCCAGCAGAAAAACAGGGCCCGGTGAGACCCAGTACTTC. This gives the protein CASRKTGPGETQYF.

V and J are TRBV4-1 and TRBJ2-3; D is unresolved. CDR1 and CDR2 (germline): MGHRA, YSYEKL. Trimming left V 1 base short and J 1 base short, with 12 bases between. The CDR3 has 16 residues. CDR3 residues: CASSQGIQRGTDTQYF. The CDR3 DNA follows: TGCGCCAGCAGCCAAGGGATCCAACGGGGCACAGATACGCAGTATTTT.